A single sample is the source of the 2 T cell receptor beta chains below, sequenced in a study of OX40 agonist ivuxolimab in advanced cancers. Only in-frame clones appear in the TCRdb table, and some are missing; sequencing was by immunoSEQ multiplex PCR. The repertoire holds 20,000 to 25,000 clones, with 75% to 85% as singletons. This specimen was CD4+ or CD8+ T cells sorted from blood, taken in a trial of the OX40 agonist ivuxolimab. The source is an adult with an advanced solid tumor such as melanoma, head and neck, liver or kidney cancer.

In its sample, this clone is medium-sized. The chain uses TRBV28 and TRBJ1-2; D remains unclear. From germline, CDR1 is MDHEN and CDR2 SYDVKM. V lost 1 base and J 4 bases, leaving 7 bases between the germline ends. The CDR3 totals 13 residues. The CDR3: CASSLSMGYGYTF. The CDR3 nucleotides read TGTGCCAGCAGTTTATCCATGGGCTATGGCTACACCTTC.

The chain links TRBV5-1 to TRBJ1-6; 10 nucleotides match TRBD1. This CDR3 has 16 amino acids. The V gene's germline CDR1 is SGHRS and CDR2 YFSETQ. V gave up 8 bases and J gave up 4 bases; unmatched junction bases: 9. The CDR3 DNA reads TGCGCCAGTCAGCCCGGGACAGGGGATTATAATTCACCCCTCCACTTT. Its translation: CASQPGTGDYNSPLHF.